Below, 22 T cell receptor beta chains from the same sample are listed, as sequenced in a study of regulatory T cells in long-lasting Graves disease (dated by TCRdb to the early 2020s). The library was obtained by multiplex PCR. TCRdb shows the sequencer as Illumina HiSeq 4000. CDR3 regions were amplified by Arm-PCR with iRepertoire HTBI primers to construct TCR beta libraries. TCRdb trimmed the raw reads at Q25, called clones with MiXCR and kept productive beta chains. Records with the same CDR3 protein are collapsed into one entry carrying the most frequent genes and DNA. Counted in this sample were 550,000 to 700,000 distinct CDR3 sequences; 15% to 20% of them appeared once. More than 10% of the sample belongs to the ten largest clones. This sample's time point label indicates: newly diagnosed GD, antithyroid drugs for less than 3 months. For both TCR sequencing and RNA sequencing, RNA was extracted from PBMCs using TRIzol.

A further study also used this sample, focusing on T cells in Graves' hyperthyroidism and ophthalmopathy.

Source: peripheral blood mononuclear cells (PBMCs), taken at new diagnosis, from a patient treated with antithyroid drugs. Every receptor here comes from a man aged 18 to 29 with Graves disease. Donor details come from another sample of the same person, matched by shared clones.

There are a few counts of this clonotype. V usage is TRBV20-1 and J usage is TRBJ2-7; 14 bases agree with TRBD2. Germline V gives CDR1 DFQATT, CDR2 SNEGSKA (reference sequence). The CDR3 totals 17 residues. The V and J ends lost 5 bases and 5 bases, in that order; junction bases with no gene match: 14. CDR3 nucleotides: TGCAGTGCTTTCGGGGGGGGGACTAGCGGGAGTAGGGACGAGCAGTACTTC. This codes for CSAFGGGTSGSRDEQYF.

The CDR3 spells CASSPNGGGYTF. In nucleotides, the CDR3 is TGTGCCAGCAGCCCCAATGGAGGTGGCTACACCTTC. The chain carries TRBV5-4 and TRBJ1-2; D not resolved. The germline V gene has CDR1 SGHNT and CDR2 YYREEE (reference sequence). V was trimmed by 4 bases and J by 7 bases, leaving 11 bases between them. The CDR3 consists of 12 residues.

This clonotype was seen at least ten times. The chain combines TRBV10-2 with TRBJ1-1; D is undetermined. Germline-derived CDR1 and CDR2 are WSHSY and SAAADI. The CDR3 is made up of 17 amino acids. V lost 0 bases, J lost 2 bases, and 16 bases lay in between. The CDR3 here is CASSESHNWGFNTEAFF. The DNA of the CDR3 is TGCGCCAGCAGTGAGTCGCACAACTGGGGTTTCAACACTGAAGCTTTCTTT.

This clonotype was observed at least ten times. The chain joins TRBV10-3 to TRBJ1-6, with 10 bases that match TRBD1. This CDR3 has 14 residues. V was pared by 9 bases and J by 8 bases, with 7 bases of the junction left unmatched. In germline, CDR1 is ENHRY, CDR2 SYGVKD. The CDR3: CAMTRDRGDSPLHF. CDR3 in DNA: TGTGCCATGACTAGGGACAGGGGCGATTCACCCCTCCACTTT.

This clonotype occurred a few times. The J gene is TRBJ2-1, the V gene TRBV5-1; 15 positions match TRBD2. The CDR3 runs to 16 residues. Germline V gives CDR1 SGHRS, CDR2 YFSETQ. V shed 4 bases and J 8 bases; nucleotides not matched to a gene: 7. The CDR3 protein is CASSAGLAGGPDEQFF. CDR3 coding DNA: TGCGCCAGCAGCGCCGGACTAGCGGGAGGGCCCGATGAGCAGTTCTTC.

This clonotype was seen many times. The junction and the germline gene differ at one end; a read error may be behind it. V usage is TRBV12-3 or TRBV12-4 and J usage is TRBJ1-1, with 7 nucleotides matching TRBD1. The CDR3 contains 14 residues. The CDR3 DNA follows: TGCGCCAGCAGCCTGACAGGGAGGAACACTGAAGCTTTCTTT. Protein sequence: CASSLTGRNTEAFF.

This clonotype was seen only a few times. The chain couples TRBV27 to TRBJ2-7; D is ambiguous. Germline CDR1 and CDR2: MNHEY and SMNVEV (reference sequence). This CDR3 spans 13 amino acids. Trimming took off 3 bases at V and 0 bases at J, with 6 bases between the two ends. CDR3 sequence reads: CASSFQTSYEQYF. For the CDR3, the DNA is TGTGCCAGCAGTTTCCAGACCTCCTACGAGCAGTACTTC.

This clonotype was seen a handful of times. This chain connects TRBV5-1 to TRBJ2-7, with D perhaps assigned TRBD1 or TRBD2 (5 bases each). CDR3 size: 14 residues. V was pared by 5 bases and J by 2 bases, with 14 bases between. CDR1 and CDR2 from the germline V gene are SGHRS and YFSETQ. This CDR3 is CASRGDQLTYEQYF. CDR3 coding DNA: TGCGCCAGCAGGGGGGACCAACTAACCTACGAGCAGTACTTC. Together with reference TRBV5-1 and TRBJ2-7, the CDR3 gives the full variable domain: KAGVTQTPRYLIKTRGQQVTLSCSPISGHRSVSWYQQTPGQGLQFLFEYFSETQRNKGNFPGRFSGRQFSNSRSEMNVSTLELGDSALYLCASRGDQLTYEQYFGPGTRLTVT.

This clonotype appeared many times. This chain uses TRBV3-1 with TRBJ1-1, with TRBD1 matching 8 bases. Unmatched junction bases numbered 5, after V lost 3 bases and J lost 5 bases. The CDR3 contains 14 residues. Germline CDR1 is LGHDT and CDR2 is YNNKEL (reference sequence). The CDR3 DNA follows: TGTGCCAGCAGCCATATACAGGGGGTGACTGAAGCTTTCTTT. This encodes CASSHIQGVTEAFF.

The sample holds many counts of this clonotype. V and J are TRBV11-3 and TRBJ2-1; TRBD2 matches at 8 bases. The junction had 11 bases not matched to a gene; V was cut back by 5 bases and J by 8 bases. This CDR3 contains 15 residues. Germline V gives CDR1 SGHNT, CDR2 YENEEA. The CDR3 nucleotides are TGTGCCAGCAGCGCCGGACTAGCTGTCTTGGATGAGCAGTTCTTC. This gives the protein CASSAGLAVLDEQFF. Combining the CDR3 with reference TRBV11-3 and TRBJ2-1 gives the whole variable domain EAGVVQSPRYKIIEKKQPVAFWCNPISGHNTLYWYLQNLGQGPELLIRYENEEAVDDSQLPKDRFSAERLKGVDSTLKIQPAELGDSAVYLCASSAGLAVLDEQFFGPGTRLTVL.

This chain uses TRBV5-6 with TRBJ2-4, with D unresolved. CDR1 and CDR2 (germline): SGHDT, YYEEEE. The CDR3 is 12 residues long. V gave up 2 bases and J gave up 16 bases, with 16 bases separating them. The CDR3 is CASSLGDSVQYF. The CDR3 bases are TGTGCCAGCAGCTTAGGAGACTCGGTACAATACTTC.

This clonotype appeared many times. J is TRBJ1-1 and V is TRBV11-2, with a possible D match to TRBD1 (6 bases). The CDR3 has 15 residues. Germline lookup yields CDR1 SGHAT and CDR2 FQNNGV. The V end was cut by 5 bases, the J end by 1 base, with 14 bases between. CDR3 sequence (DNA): TGTGCCAGCAGCCCAGGGGTCAGGAAGAACACTGAAGCTTTCTTT. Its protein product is CASSPGVRKNTEAFF.

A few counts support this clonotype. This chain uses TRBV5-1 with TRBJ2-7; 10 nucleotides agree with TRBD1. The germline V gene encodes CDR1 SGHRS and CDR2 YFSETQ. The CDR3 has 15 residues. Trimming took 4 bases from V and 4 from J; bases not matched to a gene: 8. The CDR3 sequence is CASSPSTGGLYEQYF. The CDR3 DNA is TGCGCCAGCAGCCCTTCGACAGGGGGCTTGTACGAGCAGTACTTC.

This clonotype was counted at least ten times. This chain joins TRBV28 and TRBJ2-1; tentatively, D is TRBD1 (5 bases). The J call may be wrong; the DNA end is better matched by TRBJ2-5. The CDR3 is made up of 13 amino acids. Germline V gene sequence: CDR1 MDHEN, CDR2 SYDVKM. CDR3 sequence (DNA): TGTGCCATAAGGTCGCAGGGTCAAGAGACCCAGTACTTC. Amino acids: CAIRSQGQETQYF.

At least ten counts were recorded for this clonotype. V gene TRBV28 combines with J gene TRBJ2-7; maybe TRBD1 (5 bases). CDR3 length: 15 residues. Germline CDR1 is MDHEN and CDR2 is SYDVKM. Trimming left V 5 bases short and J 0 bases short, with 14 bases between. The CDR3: CASSQGVAGSYEQYF. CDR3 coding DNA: TGTGCCAGCAGTCAAGGGGTGGCAGGCTCCTACGAGCAGTACTTC.

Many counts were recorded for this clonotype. CDR3 sequence (DNA): TGTGCCAGCAGTTACGCTAGAGCCGGGACAGGGTGGTCGGATACGCAGTATTTT. Its protein is CASSYARAGTGWSDTQYF. This chain joins TRBV6-2 or TRBV6-3 and TRBJ2-3, with 9 positions matching TRBD1. This CDR3 has 18 residues. Germline loops: CDR1 MNHEY, CDR2 SVGEGT. Losses at the gene ends were 2 bases for V and 6 bases for J; bases not matched to a gene: 15.

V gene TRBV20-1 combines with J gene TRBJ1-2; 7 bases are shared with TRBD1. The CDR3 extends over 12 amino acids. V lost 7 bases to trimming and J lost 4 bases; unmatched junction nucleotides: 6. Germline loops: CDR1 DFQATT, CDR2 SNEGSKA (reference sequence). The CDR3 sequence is CSGLGQLYGYTF. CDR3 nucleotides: TGCAGTGGGCTGGGACAGCTCTATGGCTACACCTTC.

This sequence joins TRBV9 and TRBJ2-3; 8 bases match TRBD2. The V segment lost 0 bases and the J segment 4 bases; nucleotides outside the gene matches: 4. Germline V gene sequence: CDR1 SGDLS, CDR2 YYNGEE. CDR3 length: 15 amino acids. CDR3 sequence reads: CASSVAGGFPDTQYF. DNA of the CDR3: TGTGCCAGCAGCGTAGCGGGAGGGTTCCCAGATACGCAGTATTTT.

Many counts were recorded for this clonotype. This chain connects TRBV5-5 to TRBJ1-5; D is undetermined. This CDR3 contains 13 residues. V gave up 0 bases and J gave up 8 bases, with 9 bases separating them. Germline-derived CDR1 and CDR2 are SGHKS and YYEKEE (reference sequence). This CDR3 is CASSLEGIEPQHF. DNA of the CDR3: TGTGCCAGCAGCTTGGAAGGAATCGAGCCCCAGCATTTT.

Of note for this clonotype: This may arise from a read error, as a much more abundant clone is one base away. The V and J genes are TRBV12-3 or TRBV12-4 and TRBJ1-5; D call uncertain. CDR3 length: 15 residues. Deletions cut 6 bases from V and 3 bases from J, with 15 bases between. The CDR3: CASRGGKGNNQPQHF. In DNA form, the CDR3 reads TGTGCCAGCAGGGGTGGCAAGGGAAACAATCAGCCCCAGCATTTT.

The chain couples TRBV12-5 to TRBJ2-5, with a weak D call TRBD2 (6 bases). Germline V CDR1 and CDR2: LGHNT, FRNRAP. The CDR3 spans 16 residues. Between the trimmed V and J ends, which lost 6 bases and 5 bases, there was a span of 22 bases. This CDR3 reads CASGRENLRDRETQYF. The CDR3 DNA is TGTGCTAGTGGCCGGGAGAACCTCAGGGACCGGGAGACCCAGTACTTC.

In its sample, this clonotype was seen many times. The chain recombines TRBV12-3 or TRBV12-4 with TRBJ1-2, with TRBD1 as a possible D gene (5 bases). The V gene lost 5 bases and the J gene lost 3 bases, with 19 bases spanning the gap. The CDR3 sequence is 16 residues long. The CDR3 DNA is TGTGCCAGCAGTCCCTCCCCACGGGGGACGGACTATGGCTACACCTTC. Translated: CASSPSPRGTDYGYTF.